This TCR beta chain derives from a study of Tregs in tolerant kidney transplant recipients. The CDR3 has 13 residues. Germline values: CDR1 SGHRS, CDR2 YFSETQ. V was shortened by 3 bases and J by 1 base, with 7 bases between the two germline ends. CD4+CD25+CD127- Tregs, CD4+CD25- non-Tregs, CD4 and CD8 cells were sorted. Data came from immunoSEQ multiplex PCR; TCRdb stores just in-frame clones and leaves some out. Of about 240,000 clones in the sample, about 80% are singletons; the top ten hold roughly 0.67%. A word on this clone: Its antigen is still unknown. The identical CDR3 is also encoded by other nucleotide sequences in the sample.

Study-level findings and limits: Validation in larger populations is needed because few patients were studied. Tregs expanded with activated donor B cells seemed most donor-specific. Biological reproducibility was not directly addressed, but technical replication error appeared minimal.

The TCR comes from a human donor in good health. The sample comprised CD4+ T cells from blood. The rearrangement uses TRBV5-1 and TRBJ1-1, with D unclear. CDR3: CASSSDPNTEAFF. The CDR3 DNA follows: TGCGCCAGCAGCTCTGACCCGAACACTGAAGCTTTCTTT.